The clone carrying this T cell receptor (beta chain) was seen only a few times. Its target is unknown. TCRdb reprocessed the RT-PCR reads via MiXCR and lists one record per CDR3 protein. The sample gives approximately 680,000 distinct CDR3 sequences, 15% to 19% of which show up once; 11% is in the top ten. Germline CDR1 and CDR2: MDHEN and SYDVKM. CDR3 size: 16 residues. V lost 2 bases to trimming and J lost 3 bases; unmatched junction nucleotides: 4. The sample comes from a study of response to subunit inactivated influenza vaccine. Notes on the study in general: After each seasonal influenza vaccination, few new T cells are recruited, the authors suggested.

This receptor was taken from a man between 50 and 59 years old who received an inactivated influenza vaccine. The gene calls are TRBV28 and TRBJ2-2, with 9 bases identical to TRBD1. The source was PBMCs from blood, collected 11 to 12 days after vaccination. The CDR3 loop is CASSLGDRVYTGELFF. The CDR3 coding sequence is TGTGCCAGCAGTTTAGGGGACAGGGTTTACACCGGGGAGCTGTTTTTT.